The 8 T cell receptor beta chains in this list originate from one sample, sequenced in a study of cytomegalovirus exposure and HLA in healthy donors. The PCR contained 60 Vbeta and 13 Jbeta primers. Profiled with immunoSEQ multiplex PCR; TCRdb holds only in-frame clones, not every one. The data show about 190,000 clones, roughly 76% seen once. The source material was PBMCs. Receptor source: a woman under 40 in good health and CMV-seropositive.

The chain employs TRBV18 and TRBJ1-5; TRBD1 is a possible D gene (6 bases). CDR3 length: 16 residues. Germline CDR1 reads KGHSH; CDR2 reads LQKENI. V was shortened by 3 bases and J by 1 base, with 13 bases between the two germline ends. The CDR3 is CASSPAGVLSNQPQHF. Here the CDR3 DNA reads TGTGCCAGCTCACCGGCAGGGGTTTTGAGCAATCAGCCCCAGCATTTT. Full variable domain (remainder filled in from reference TRBV18 and TRBJ1-5): NAGVMQNPRHLVRRRGQEARLRCSPMKGHSHVYWYRQLPEEGLKFMVYLQKENIIDESGMPKERFSAEFPKEGPSILRIQQVVRGDSAAYFCASSPAGVLSNQPQHFGDGTRLSIL.

The rearrangement uses TRBV7-9 and TRBJ1-1; D is undetermined. The germline V and J ends were trimmed by 4 bases and 1 base, with 7 bases remaining between them. The CDR3 has 13 residues. CDR1 and CDR2 from the germline V gene are SEHNR and FQNEAQ (reference sequence). CDR3 DNA: TGTGCCAGCAGCTCGGGAACGAACACTGAAGCTTTCTTT. Translation gives CASSSGTNTEAFF.

The chain is built from TRBV10-3 and TRBJ2-2; possibly TRBD1 for D (5 bases). This CDR3 is 16 amino acids long. Germline V gene data show CDR1 as ENHRY and CDR2 as SYGVKD. V was cut by 4 bases and J by 0 bases, with 12 bases left in between. The DNA of the CDR3 is TGTGCCATCAGTGCCACAGGCCCCGCGAACACCGGGGAGCTGTTTTTT. Protein: CAISATGPANTGELFF.

This chain uses TRBV7-8 with TRBJ2-1, with D uncertain. Trimming took off 4 bases at V and 5 bases at J, with 9 bases between the two ends. Per the germline V gene, CDR1 is SGHVS and CDR2 is FQNEAQ. This CDR3 region has 13 residues. CDR3 nucleotides: TGTGCCAGCAGCTATAACTTTGACAATGAGCAGTTCTTC. It encodes CASSYNFDNEQFF.

The J gene is TRBJ2-5, the V gene TRBV9; tentative D call: TRBD2 (6 bases). The germline V gene has CDR1 SGDLS and CDR2 YYNGEE. V was cut by 3 bases and J by 0 bases, with 9 bases left in between. This CDR3 region has 14 residues. In DNA, the CDR3 is TGTGCCAGCAGCGGCCGGGACTACCAAGAGACCCAGTACTTC. It translates to CASSGRDYQETQYF.

CDR3 in DNA: TGTGCCAGCACCCCCGGCGGGGCTCCTGCCGGGGAGCTGTTTTTT. Its protein is CASTPGGAPAGELFF. V gene TRBV27 combines with J gene TRBJ2-2, with a weak D call TRBD2 (6 bases). Trimming pared 7 bases from V and 6 bases from J, leaving 18 bases between. The CDR3 covers 15 residues. The germline gives CDR1 MNHEY, CDR2 SMNVEV (reference sequence).

The chain carries TRBV18 and TRBJ1-5; no clear D gene. The CDR3 contains 16 residues. V dropped 4 bases and J dropped 3 bases, with 16 bases sitting between them. Germline V CDR1 and CDR2: KGHSH, LQKENI. In DNA form, the CDR3 reads TGTGCCAGCTCACTATTCTATGCCTTAGACAATCAGCCCCAGCATTTT. Translating it yields CASSLFYALDNQPQHF.

The V gene is TRBV5-4, the J gene TRBJ1-2, with TRBD1 matching over 8 bases. V lost 0 bases, J lost 5 bases, and 3 bases stayed unmatched. The CDR3 spans 14 residues. Per the germline V gene, CDR1 is SGHNT and CDR2 is YYREEE (reference sequence). The CDR3 region has the DNA TGTGCCAGCAGCTTGGGGGACAGGCCTTATGGCTACACCTTC. It translates to CASSLGDRPYGYTF. Using reference TRBV5-4 and TRBJ1-2 for the parts outside the CDR3, the full variable domain is ETGVTQSPTHLIKTRGQQVTLRCSSQSGHNTVSWYQQALGQGPQFIFQYYREEENGRGNFPPRFSGLQFPNYSSELNVNALELDDSALYLCASSLGDRPYGYTFGSGTRLTVV.